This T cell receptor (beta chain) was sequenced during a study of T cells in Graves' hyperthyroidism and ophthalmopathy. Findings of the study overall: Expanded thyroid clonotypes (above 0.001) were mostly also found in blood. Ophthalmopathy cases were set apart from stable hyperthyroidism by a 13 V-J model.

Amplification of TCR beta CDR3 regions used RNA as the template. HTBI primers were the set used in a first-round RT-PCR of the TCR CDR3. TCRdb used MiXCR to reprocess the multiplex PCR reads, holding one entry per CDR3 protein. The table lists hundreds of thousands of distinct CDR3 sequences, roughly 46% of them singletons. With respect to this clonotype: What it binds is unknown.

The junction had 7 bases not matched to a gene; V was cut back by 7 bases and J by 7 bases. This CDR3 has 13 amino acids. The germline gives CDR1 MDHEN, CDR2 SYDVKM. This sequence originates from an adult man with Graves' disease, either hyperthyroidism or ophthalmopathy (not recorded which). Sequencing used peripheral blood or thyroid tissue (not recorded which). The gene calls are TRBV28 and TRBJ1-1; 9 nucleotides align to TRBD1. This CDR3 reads CASNYGTGIEAFF. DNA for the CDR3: TGTGCCAGCAACTACGGGACAGGGATTGAAGCTTTCTTT.